This passage covers 28 T cell receptor beta chains from one sample sequenced in a study of T-cell reconstitution after alpha-beta-depleted transplantation in children. Preparing the TCRbeta library involved the use of unique molecular identifiers. TCRdb independently ran MiXCR on the PCR reads; one entry per CDR3 protein. The data contain about 300,000 distinct CDR3 sequences, 10% of them singletons. This specimen was PBMCs, taken before TCRalphabeta/CD19-depleted stem cell transplant. Receptors were obtained from a boy under two years old with acute myeloid leukemia, due to receive a stem cell transplant.

The chain combines TRBV10-3 with TRBJ2-7; 7 positions match TRBD2. Germline V lookup: CDR1 ENHRY, CDR2 SYGVKD. The CDR3 is 16 residues long. Unmatched junction bases numbered 9, after V lost 4 bases and J lost 0 bases. CDR3 DNA sequence: TGTGCCATCAGTGGCGCGGCGGGAGCAAACTCCTACGAGCAGTACTTC. Translation: CAISGAAGANSYEQYF.

This clonotype was counted ten times or more. The chain uses TRBV5-4 and TRBJ2-1; D is uncertain. Germline V CDR1 and CDR2: SGHNT, YYREEE (reference sequence). The V gene lost 3 bases and the J gene lost 7 bases, with 14 bases spanning the gap. The CDR3 totals 14 residues. The CDR3 protein is CASSSGLLKNEQFF. The CDR3, as DNA: TGTGCCAGCAGCTCGGGTCTTCTTAAGAATGAGCAGTTCTTC.

Many counts were recorded for this clonotype. V and J are TRBV5-1 and TRBJ1-4, with D tentatively TRBD1 (6 bases). CDR1 and CDR2 from the germline V gene are SGHRS and YFSETQ. The CDR3 covers 17 residues. The V end was cut by 4 bases, the J end by 3 bases, with 19 bases between. CDR3 nucleotides: TGCGCCAGCAGCAAGGATGTGATCACAGGGTCTAATGAAAAACTGTTTTTT. It is translated as CASSKDVITGSNEKLFF.

This clonotype showed up just a few times. This chain connects TRBV19 to TRBJ2-7, with 7 bases that match TRBD1. Germline lookup yields CDR1 LNHDA and CDR2 SQIVND (reference sequence). The CDR3 contains 14 residues. The V and J ends lost 3 bases and 0 bases, in that order; junction bases with no gene match: 2. CDR3 coding DNA: TGTGCCAGTAGTATGAGGACAGGCTCCTACGAGCAGTACTTC. It yields the protein CASSMRTGSYEQYF.

The table lists this clonotype with many counts. CDR3 DNA sequence: TGTGCCAGCAGTTCCTCGCTAGCGGGCTTAAGCGCAGATACGCAGTATTTT. This encodes CASSSSLAGLSADTQYF. This sequence joins TRBV12-3 or TRBV12-4 and TRBJ2-3, with TRBD2 identical over 8 bases. Trimming removed 4 bases from V and 4 bases from J; junction bases left unmatched: 13. This CDR3 is built from 17 residues.

This clonotype was recorded at least ten times. The J gene is TRBJ1-5, the V gene TRBV12-3 or TRBV12-4; 8 nucleotides align to TRBD1. V trimming: 5 bases; J trimming: 5 bases; junction bases outside the gene matches: 2. The CDR3 totals 13 residues. As DNA, the CDR3 is TGTGCCAGCAGTATGACAGGGGATCAGCCCCAGCATTTT. It codes for CASSMTGDQPQHF.

Ten or more counts support this clonotype. This rearrangement joins TRBV5-1 to TRBJ2-2, with D hard to call. CDR3 length: 15 amino acids. CDR1 and CDR2 from the germline V gene are SGHRS and YFSETQ. V gave up 6 bases and J gave up 1 base, with 13 bases separating them. The DNA of the CDR3 is TGCGCCAGCACCTACCCGGAGCTGAACACCGGGGAGCTGTTTTTT. As protein: CASTYPELNTGELFF.

Points on this clonotype: With a much larger clone just one base away, this may be a read error. The V gene is TRBV7-9, the J gene TRBJ1-4; D is undetermined. Germline V gene sequence: CDR1 SEHNR, CDR2 FQNEAQ (reference sequence). The length of the CDR3 is 11 residues. In nucleotides, the CDR3 is TGTTCCAGCAGCTTATCGGGGAAACTGTTTTTT. Its translation: CSSSLSGKLFF.

This clonotype was picked up a small number of times. The chain links TRBV20-1 to TRBJ2-5; maybe TRBD2 (7 bases). Trimming shortened V by 6 bases and J by 6 bases, and 23 bases separated the two germline ends. Germline V lookup: CDR1 DFQATT, CDR2 SNEGSKA (reference sequence). The CDR3 consists of 15 residues. CDR3 DNA sequence: TGCAGTGCGAAGCTACCCATTTGGGGGGGCCAGACCCAGTACTTC. This sequence encodes CSAKLPIWGGQTQYF.

The chain is built from TRBV11-2 and TRBJ2-1; TRBD2 matches at 13 bases. CDR1 SGHAT and CDR2 FQNNGV come from the germline V gene. V gave up 4 bases and J gave up 5 bases; unmatched junction bases: 5. The CDR3 has 16 amino acids. The CDR3: CASSSGTSGIDNEQFF. The CDR3 DNA follows: TGTGCCAGCAGCTCCGGGACTAGCGGGATCGACAATGAGCAGTTCTTC.

In nucleotides, the CDR3 is TGTGCCAGCAGCTTACAGGGACTAGCTAATGAGCAGTTCTTC. Residues: CASSLQGLANEQFF. This sequence joins TRBV7-2 and TRBJ2-1; the match to TRBD2 covers 9 bases. The germline gives CDR1 SGHTA, CDR2 FQGNSA. This CDR3 is 14 amino acids long. J lost 7 bases, V lost 2 bases, and 3 bases had no gene match.

The V gene is TRBV27, the J gene TRBJ2-3; weak D call: TRBD2 (6 bases). Between the trimmed V and J ends, which lost 6 bases and 1 base, there was a span of 17 bases. This CDR3 is 16 amino acids long. Germline V gene lookup returns CDR1 MNHEY and CDR2 SMNVEV (reference sequence). The CDR3 reads CASSPWGTLGTDTQYF. The CDR3 coding sequence is TGTGCCAGCAGCCCATGGGGGACTCTTGGCACAGATACGCAGTATTTT.

This clonotype was picked up many times. V and J are TRBV7-3 and TRBJ2-3; D is unresolved. Germline CDR1 and CDR2: SGHTA and FQGTGA. CDR3 length: 15 amino acids. The ends were cut back, 2 bases at V and 1 base at J, with 10 bases in the middle. CDR3 region: CASSLDRFCTDTQYF. The CDR3 DNA sequence: TGTGCCAGCAGCTTAGATCGTTTCTGCACAGATACGCAGTATTTT.

The chain recombines TRBV9 with TRBJ2-3; tentatively, D is TRBD1 (5 bases). Per germline, CDR1 SGDLS and CDR2 YYNGEE. There are 15 residues in the CDR3. Trimming took 0 bases from V and 3 from J, leaving 11 bases between them. The CDR3 bases are TGTGCCAGCAGCGTAGAAGGACATAGAACAGATACGCAGTATTTT. It specifies CASSVEGHRTDTQYF.

This clonotype was detected ten times or more. This chain connects TRBV29-1 to TRBJ1-4; 10 nucleotides align to TRBD1. V lost 4 bases, J lost 8 bases, and 7 bases stayed unmatched. In germline, CDR1 is SQVTM, CDR2 ANQGSEA. This CDR3 region has 14 residues. CDR3 nucleotide sequence: TGCAGCGTTGTACTCGGGACAGGGGACGAAAAACTGTTTTTT. This sequence encodes CSVVLGTGDEKLFF.

This clonotype was seen at least ten times. The V gene is TRBV12-3 or TRBV12-4, the J gene TRBJ2-5, with no clear D. This CDR3 region has 15 residues. Trimming pared 4 bases from V and 2 bases from J, leaving 14 bases between. As DNA, the CDR3 is TGTGCCAGCAGTTCCCGGGCAGTTTTTCAAGAGACCCAGTACTTC. Translating it yields CASSSRAVFQETQYF.

This clonotype was detected ten times or more. The chain recombines TRBV29-1 with TRBJ1-2, with D hard to call. Trimming left V 7 bases short and J 6 bases short, with 9 bases between. The CDR3 contains 10 residues. Germline V lookup: CDR1 SQVTM, CDR2 ANQGSEA. For the CDR3, the DNA is TGCAGCGCCCAACAAAATGGCTACACCTTC. Its protein is CSAQQNGYTF.

This clonotype was recorded many times. The rearrangement links TRBV9 to TRBJ2-2, with D perhaps given as TRBD1 or TRBD2 (5 bases each). V was pared by 3 bases and J by 2 bases, with 8 bases between. The CDR3 covers 14 residues. Germline V lookup: CDR1 SGDLS, CDR2 YYNGEE. In DNA, the CDR3 is TGTGCCAGCAGCGCCCGGGACAACACCGGGGAGCTGTTTTTT. Translated: CASSARDNTGELFF.

This clonotype has ten or more counts. The genes are TRBV28 and TRBJ1-2; D remains ambiguous. The CDR3 loop spans 12 amino acids. Per the germline V gene, CDR1 is MDHEN and CDR2 is SYDVKM. V was cut by 10 bases and J by 4 bases, with 13 bases left in between. CDR3 DNA: TGTGCCACCAACGGGAGGTTCTATGGCTACACCTTC. Its translation is CATNGRFYGYTF.

In this sample, this clonotype turned up many times. The rearrangement joins TRBV20-1 to TRBJ2-1; D not certain. CDR3 size: 11 residues. Per the germline V gene, CDR1 is DFQATT and CDR2 is SNEGSKA (reference sequence). Deletions cut 1 base from V and 10 bases from J, with 8 bases between. CDR3 nucleotides: TGCAGTGCTAGAGGGGCAAAGGAGCAGTTCTTC. Translation: CSARGAKEQFF.

This clonotype was seen more than once but under ten times. The gene calls are TRBV12-3 or TRBV12-4 and TRBJ2-1; either TRBD1 or TRBD2 may fit D (6 bases each). V gave up 5 bases and J gave up 8 bases, with 16 bases separating them. The CDR3 extends over 14 amino acids. Here the CDR3 reads CASSGNFRGDEQFF. For the CDR3, the DNA is TGTGCCAGCAGTGGAAACTTTAGGGGGGATGAGCAGTTCTTC.

The sample holds many counts of this clonotype. For the CDR3, the DNA is TGTGCCAGCAGTTTAGGTAGCGGGAAGCAGTTCTTC. It specifies CASSLGSGKQFF. This sequence joins TRBV27 and TRBJ2-1; 8 nucleotides agree with TRBD2. The V segment lost 2 bases and the J segment 11 bases; nucleotides outside the gene matches: 2. CDR1 and CDR2 (germline): MNHEY, SMNVEV (reference sequence). This CDR3 is built from 12 residues.

V gene TRBV28 combines with J gene TRBJ2-3, with a possible D match to TRBD2 (5 bases). Germline loops: CDR1 MDHEN, CDR2 SYDVKM. V shed 1 base and J shed 3 bases, with 11 bases lying between them. This CDR3 contains 15 residues. The CDR3 coding sequence is TGTGCCAGCAGTTTATCGCTCGGGAATACAGATACGCAGTATTTT. Its protein product is CASSLSLGNTDTQYF.

This clonotype has ten or more counts. The chain joins TRBV28 to TRBJ1-2; 7 nucleotides match TRBD1. CDR3 length: 15 residues. Trimming removed 5 bases from V and 8 bases from J; junction bases left unmatched: 14. CDR1 is MDHEN, CDR2 SYDVKM, per germline. The CDR3 DNA sequence: TGTGCCAGCAGTCGCATTTGGGACAGCCGAGAGGGCTACACCTTC. Encoded protein: CASSRIWDSREGYTF.

The sample holds a few counts of this clonotype. The chain employs TRBV28 and TRBJ2-7; 7 bases are shared with TRBD1. The length of the CDR3 is 12 residues. Trimming removed 10 bases from V and 6 bases from J; junction bases left unmatched: 9. The germline gives CDR1 MDHEN, CDR2 SYDVKM. The CDR3: CATRQGKSEQYF. The CDR3 nucleotides are TGTGCCACCCGACAGGGCAAGAGCGAGCAGTACTTC.

This clonotype was counted ten times or more. V gene TRBV27 combines with J gene TRBJ2-3; TRBD2 aligns across 9 bases. The CDR3 covers 16 residues. CDR1 and CDR2 (germline): MNHEY, SMNVEV (reference sequence). Unmatched junction bases numbered 13, after V lost 5 bases and J lost 7 bases. The CDR3 coding sequence is TGTGCCAGCAGTCCCCTAGCGGGAAAGGACATGCATACGCAGTATTTT. The encoded protein is CASSPLAGKDMHTQYF.

This clonotype has a count of ten or more. The V call is TRBV28, the J call TRBJ2-1; 8 bases are shared with TRBD2. V gave up 6 bases and J gave up 5 bases; unmatched junction bases: 6. Germline CDR1 reads MDHEN; CDR2 reads SYDVKM. The CDR3 loop spans 14 amino acids. In DNA, the CDR3 is TGTGCCAGCAGAATCGGGAGGGAGAACAATGAGCAGTTCTTC. It codes for CASRIGRENNEQFF.

This clonotype was seen many times. The chain employs TRBV5-1 and TRBJ1-1; D ambiguous. The CDR3 sequence is 12 residues long. V was cut by 5 bases and J by 6 bases, with 11 bases left in between. Germline CDR1 SGHRS, CDR2 YFSETQ. The chain's CDR3 is CASRVEGSEAFF. As DNA, the CDR3 is TGCGCCAGCAGGGTAGAGGGATCTGAAGCTTTCTTT. Based on the CDR3 plus reference TRBV5-1 and TRBJ1-1, the full variable domain is KAGVTQTPRYLIKTRGQQVTLSCSPISGHRSVSWYQQTPGQGLQFLFEYFSETQRNKGNFPGRFSGRQFSNSRSEMNVSTLELGDSALYLCASRVEGSEAFFGQGTRLTVV.